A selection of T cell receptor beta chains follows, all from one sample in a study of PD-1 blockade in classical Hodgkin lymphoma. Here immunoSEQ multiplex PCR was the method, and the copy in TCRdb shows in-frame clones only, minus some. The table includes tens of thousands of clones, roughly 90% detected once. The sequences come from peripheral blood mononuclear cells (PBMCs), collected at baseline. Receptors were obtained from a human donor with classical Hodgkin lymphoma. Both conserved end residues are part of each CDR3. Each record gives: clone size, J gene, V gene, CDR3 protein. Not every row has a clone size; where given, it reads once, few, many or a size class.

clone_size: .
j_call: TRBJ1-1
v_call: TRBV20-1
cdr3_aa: CSAEKDTEAFF

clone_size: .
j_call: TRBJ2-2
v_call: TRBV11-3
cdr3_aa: CASSLAGSGELFF

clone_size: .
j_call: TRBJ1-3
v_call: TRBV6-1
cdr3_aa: CASSTDLYSGNTIYF

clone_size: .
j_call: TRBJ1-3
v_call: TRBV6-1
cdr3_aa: CASSEVGTGRDRNTIYF

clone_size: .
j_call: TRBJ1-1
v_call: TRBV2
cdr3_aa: CASSGSPPPMNTEAFF

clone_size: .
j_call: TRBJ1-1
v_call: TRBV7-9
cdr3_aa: CAPGGAFF

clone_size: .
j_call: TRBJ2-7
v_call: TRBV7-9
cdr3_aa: CASREGANYEQYF

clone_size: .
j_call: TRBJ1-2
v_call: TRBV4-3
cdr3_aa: CASSQDPTVINYGYTF

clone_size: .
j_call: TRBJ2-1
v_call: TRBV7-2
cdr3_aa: CASRLGHNEQFF

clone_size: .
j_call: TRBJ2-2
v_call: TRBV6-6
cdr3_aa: CASSSGTSGNTGELFF

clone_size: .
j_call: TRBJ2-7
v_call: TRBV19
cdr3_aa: CASSIGQGVTYEQYF

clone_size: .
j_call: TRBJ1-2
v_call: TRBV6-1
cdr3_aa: CASSEGLTGTYYGYTF

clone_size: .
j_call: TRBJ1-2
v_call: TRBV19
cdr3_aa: CASRLSGMRRYGYTF

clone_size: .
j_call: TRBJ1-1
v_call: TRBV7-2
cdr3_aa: CASSSAGQDTNTEAFF

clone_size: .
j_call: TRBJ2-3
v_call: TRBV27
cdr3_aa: CASSRQASTDTQYF

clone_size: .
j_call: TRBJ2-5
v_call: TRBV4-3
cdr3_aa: CASSQYSSEAQYF

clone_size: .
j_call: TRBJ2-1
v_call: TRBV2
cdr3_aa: CASRSGSSYNEQFF

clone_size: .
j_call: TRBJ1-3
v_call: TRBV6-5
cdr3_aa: CASSPYGESGNTIYF

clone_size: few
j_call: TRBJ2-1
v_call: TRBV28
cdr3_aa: CATPGVGDEQFF

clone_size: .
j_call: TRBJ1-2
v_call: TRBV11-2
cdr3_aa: CASSSDRVKMTGYGYTF